One and the same sample provided the 7 T cell receptor beta chains below, sequenced in a study of T cell responses to AZD1222 COVID-19 vaccine (dated by TCRdb to the early 2020s). Library method: the immunoSEQ multiplex PCR assay. TCRdb carries this immuneACCESS record with in-frame sequences only. Its versions omit some clonotypes, under half of them owing to an unresolved V gene in the studies checked, with the rest unexplained. The sample table shows more than 120,000 clones, and around 90% are seen once. Approximately 1.8% of the sample is taken by the ten largest. The time point label, as the study defines it: about 28 days (+/-7) after the second vaccine dose. The sequencing here drew on peripheral blood, taken 28 days after the second AZD1222 dose. The receptor set was obtained from an adult who received the AZD1222 COVID-19 vaccine.

For the CDR3, the DNA is TGTGCCTGGAGCAGACTAGCGGGAGGAAATGAGCAGTTCTTC. Protein: CAWSRLAGGNEQFF. The V call is TRBV30, the J call TRBJ2-1; 13 bases map to TRBD2. The CDR3 runs 14 residues. V was pared by 3 bases and J by 7 bases, with 3 bases of the junction left unmatched. CDR1 and CDR2 from the germline V gene are GTSNPN and SVGIG (reference sequence).

The rearrangement links TRBV19 to TRBJ2-1; D unresolved. With 2 bases removed from V and 5 bases from J, the gap between germline ends came to 13 bases. There are 15 residues in the CDR3. Germline V CDR1 and CDR2: LNHDA, SQIVND (reference sequence). CDR3 in amino acids: CASSINRLEDNEQFF. CDR3 bases: TGTGCCAGTAGTATAAACCGGCTAGAGGACAATGAGCAGTTCTTC.

V gene TRBV7-2 combines with J gene TRBJ1-1; maybe TRBD1 (5 bases). Deletions cut 5 bases from V and 1 base from J, with 17 bases between. The CDR3 has 16 amino acids. Germline V lookup: CDR1 SGHTA, CDR2 FQGNSA. The CDR3 spells CASSPGTPGRNTEAFF. In nucleotides, the CDR3 is TGTGCCAGCAGCCCTGGGACTCCCGGAAGGAACACTGAAGCTTTCTTT. Based on the CDR3 plus reference TRBV7-2 and TRBJ1-1, the full variable domain is GAGVSQSPSNKVTEKGKDVELRCDPISGHTALYWYRQSLGQGLEFLIYFQGNSAPDKSGLPSDRFSAERTGGSVSTLTIQRTQQEDSAVYLCASSPGTPGRNTEAFFGQGTRLTVV.

The chain joins TRBV29-1 to TRBJ2-5, with D possibly being TRBD1 (6 bases). V was trimmed by 3 bases and J by 5 bases, leaving 13 bases between them. CDR1 is SQVTM and CDR2 is ANQGSEA in the germline V gene. The CDR3 is made up of 13 amino acids. This CDR3 reads CSVDRSQGETQYF. The CDR3 DNA reads as TGCAGCGTTGACAGGTCTCAGGGGGAGACCCAGTACTTC.

The rearrangement links TRBV11-3 to TRBJ1-1; D remains unclear. Per germline, CDR1 SGHNT and CDR2 YENEEA. The CDR3 has 15 amino acids. Trimming left V 5 bases short and J 2 bases short, with 15 bases between. CDR3 nucleotide sequence: TGTGCCAGCAGCCCTTACTTCCAACCCAACACTGAAGCTTTCTTT. It yields the protein CASSPYFQPNTEAFF. Supplemented by reference TRBV11-3 and TRBJ1-1, the full variable domain reads EAGVVQSPRYKIIEKKQPVAFWCNPISGHNTLYWYLQNLGQGPELLIRYENEEAVDDSQLPKDRFSAERLKGVDSTLKIQPAELGDSAVYLCASSPYFQPNTEAFFGQGTRLTVV.

The chain has TRBV29-1 and TRBJ1-5, with D unclear. Germline CDR1 is SQVTM and CDR2 is ANQGSEA. CDR3 length equals 12 residues. Trimming removed 5 bases from V and 0 bases from J, with 5 bases in between. The CDR3 nucleotides read TGCAGCGTTAAAAATAGCAATCAGCCCCAGCATTTT. This codes for CSVKNSNQPQHF.

This clone was detected only a few times. The chain is built from TRBV19 and TRBJ1-2; no reliable D call. Germline CDR1 LNHDA, CDR2 SQIVND (reference sequence). V was shortened by 6 bases and J by 8 bases, with 22 bases between the two germline ends. The CDR3 is 15 residues long. CDR3 bases: TGTGCCAGTAGCCGAGACGGCAGAGGGAGGAGCGGCTACACCTTC. It specifies CASSRDGRGRSGYTF.